Shown below are 27 T cell receptor beta chains from a single sample sequenced in a study of metastatic and nonmetastatic thyroid tumors. TCRdb re-called clones via MiXCR from the PCR reads. The sample records over 25,000 clones, 16% being singletons. No patient received treatment before thyroid surgery. The sequenced material came from blood. The source is a female donor with papillary thyroid cancer or a benign thyroid nodule (not recorded which). Some clones in this sample may be carry-over from other donors' samples.

This clone was seen a few times. Here the CDR3 reads CASNNARLAAYEQYF. CDR3 nucleotide sequence: TGTGCCAGCAATAATGCCCGACTAGCTGCCTACGAGCAGTACTTC. The chain joins TRBV6-1 to TRBJ2-7; 7 nucleotides match TRBD2. V gave up 7 bases and J gave up 2 bases; unmatched junction bases: 11. CDR3 length: 15 amino acids. In germline, CDR1 is MNHNS, CDR2 SASEGT.

In this sample, this clone turned up many times. This chain joins TRBV18 and TRBJ1-4; D possibly corresponds to TRBD1 (6 bases). Trimming removed 4 bases from V and 6 bases from J, with 15 bases in between. The V gene's germline CDR1 is KGHSH and CDR2 LQKENI. The CDR3 is 15 amino acids. In DNA, the CDR3 is TGTGCCAGCTCACGGAATACAGGGTTTGATGAAAAACTGTTTTTT. Residues: CASSRNTGFDEKLFF. Full variable domain (outside the CDR3, taken from reference TRBV18 and TRBJ1-4): NAGVMQNPRHLVRRRGQEARLRCSPMKGHSHVYWYRQLPEEGLKFMVYLQKENIIDESGMPKERFSAEFPKEGPSILRIQQVVRGDSAAYFCASSRNTGFDEKLFFGSGTQLSVL.

At least ten counts were recorded for this clone. The V and J genes are TRBV11-2 and TRBJ1-5; D remains ambiguous. The CDR3 is made up of 15 amino acids. V was clipped by 3 bases and J by 2 bases, with 11 bases between them. In germline, CDR1 is SGHAT, CDR2 FQNNGV. The CDR3 loop is CASSFGIAGNQPQHF. The CDR3 bases are TGTGCCAGCAGCTTTGGGATAGCTGGCAATCAGCCCCAGCATTTT. The full variable domain, in which reference TRBV11-2 and TRBJ1-5 provide the parts outside the CDR3, is EAGVAQSPRYKIIEKRQSVAFWCNPISGHATLYWYQQILGQGPKLLIQFQNNGVVDDSQLPKDRFSAERLKGVDSTLKIQPAKLEDSAVYLCASSFGIAGNQPQHFGDGTRLSIL.

This clone has just one count. A much larger clone is a single base away; this may be a read error. The rearrangement uses TRBV20-1 and TRBJ1-5; 8 bases fit TRBD1. Germline-derived CDR1 and CDR2 are DFQATT and SNEGSKA (reference sequence). Trimming at V came to 3 bases and at J to 0 bases, leaving 4 bases not matched to a gene. The CDR3 extends over 15 amino acids. Written as DNA, the CDR3 is TGCAGTGCTAGGACAGGGGTGGATAGCAATCAGCCCCAGCATTTT. As protein: CSARTGVDSNQPQHF.

As to this clone: Given a much more abundant clone one base away, this may be a read error. Within the sample, other DNA sequences also encode this same CDR3. The genes are TRBV20-1 and TRBJ2-3; the match to TRBD2 covers 9 bases. V dropped 2 bases and J dropped 5; count of bases not matched to a gene: 14. The length of the CDR3 is 17 residues. The germline CDR1 and CDR2 sequences are DFQATT and SNEGSKA (reference sequence). Here the CDR3 reads CSARPRRLLAGRDTQYF. The CDR3 DNA reads TGCAGTGCTAGACCCCGTCGACTGCTAGCGGGAAGAGATACGCAGTATTTT.

There are many counts of this clone. This chain joins TRBV29-1 and TRBJ2-5; no reliable D call. Germline values: CDR1 SQVTM, CDR2 ANQGSEA. Trimming stripped 2 bases from V and 7 bases from J, with 14 bases between. The CDR3 has 13 amino acids. CDR3 region: CSVERDFGGTQYF. In DNA, the CDR3 is TGCAGCGTTGAACGAGACTTCGGCGGGACCCAGTACTTC.

This clone was counted ten times or more. CDR3 sequence: CASSGDRGGGRAKNIQYF. The CDR3 DNA follows: TGTGCCAGCAGTGGGGACAGGGGGGGGGGGCGAGCCAAAAACATTCAGTACTTC. This chain uses TRBV6-1 with TRBJ2-4, with 11 bases identical to TRBD1. With 4 bases clipped from V and 0 bases from J, the junction kept 8 bases outside the gene matches. This CDR3 has 18 residues. From germline, CDR1 is MNHNS and CDR2 SASEGT.

This clone was observed many times. The chain combines TRBV4-1 with TRBJ2-5; D is unresolved. Germline V gene lookup returns CDR1 MGHRA and CDR2 YSYEKL. V lost 0 bases and J lost 11, with 13 bases in between. CDR3 size: 13 residues. The CDR3 loop is CASSQEVSSRQYF. DNA for the CDR3: TGCGCCAGCAGCCAAGAAGTTAGCTCGCGACAGTACTTC.

Note on this clone: This could be a read error, since a much larger clone is one nucleotide away. V and J are TRBV29-1 and TRBJ2-1; possible D gene TRBD2, 5 bases. The V end lost 1 base, the J end lost 5 bases, and 18 bases lay between the germline ends. This CDR3 has 16 residues. Germline CDR1 reads SQVTM; CDR2 reads ANQGSEA. For the CDR3, the DNA is TGCAGCGTTGAAGTGAGGGCCCCTTTTACTAACAATGAGCAGTTCTTC. This codes for CSVEVRAPFTNNEQFF.

V gene TRBV27 combines with J gene TRBJ1-2; possibly TRBD1 for D (6 bases). Trimming shortened V by 0 bases and J by 10 bases, and 15 bases separated the two germline ends. The germline V gene has CDR1 MNHEY and CDR2 SMNVEV (reference sequence). This CDR3 has 14 residues. The CDR3, as DNA: TGTGCCAGCAGTTTATCGCCAGGGGCGGTTGTCTACACCTTC. This encodes CASSLSPGAVVYTF.

The chain is built from TRBV5-1 and TRBJ1-2; no firm D call. Trimming took off 3 bases at V and 4 bases at J, with 13 bases between the two ends. Germline values: CDR1 SGHRS, CDR2 YFSETQ. The CDR3 is 14 amino acids. This CDR3 is CASSSPDTLYGYTF. For the CDR3, the DNA is TGCGCCAGCAGCTCGCCCGACACCCTCTATGGCTACACCTTC.

This clone appeared many times. The chain combines TRBV19 with TRBJ1-1; tentatively, D is TRBD1 (5 bases). With 6 bases removed from V and 2 bases from J, the gap between germline ends came to 25 bases. There are 18 residues in the CDR3. In germline, CDR1 is LNHDA, CDR2 SQIVND (reference sequence). CDR3 nucleotide sequence: TGTGCCAGTAGGACCTCGGCCTGGGGCAGGGCAAGAAACACTGAAGCTTTCTTT. Translation: CASRTSAWGRARNTEAFF.

The chain couples TRBV9 to TRBJ2-3; 11 bases match TRBD1. Germline V lookup: CDR1 SGDLS, CDR2 YYNGEE. The J segment lost 4 bases and the V segment lost 3 bases, leaving 7 bases of the junction unmatched. This CDR3 spans 16 amino acids. CDR3 residues: CASSAPGQGDADTQYF. CDR3 DNA sequence: TGTGCCAGCAGCGCGCCGGGACAGGGGGACGCAGATACGCAGTATTTT.

This clone was recorded many times. J is TRBJ2-1 and V is TRBV7-8; 11 nucleotides agree with TRBD2. V lost 3 bases, J lost 4 bases, and 5 bases stayed unmatched. The CDR3 loop spans 16 amino acids. The germline gives CDR1 SGHVS, CDR2 FQNEAQ. The CDR3 spells CASSFRTSGLYNEQFF. In nucleotides, the CDR3 is TGTGCCAGCAGCTTCCGGACTAGCGGGCTTTACAATGAGCAGTTCTTC.

This chain joins TRBV29-1 and TRBJ2-3; D ambiguous. The germline V gene has CDR1 SQVTM and CDR2 ANQGSEA. CDR3 size: 12 residues. The V and J ends lost 5 bases and 0 bases respectively, with 6 bases between them. CDR3 residues: CSVQHSTDTQYF. The CDR3 DNA follows: TGCAGCGTTCAACACAGCACAGATACGCAGTATTTT.

This clone was observed many times. This chain joins TRBV20-1 and TRBJ1-4; possibly TRBD1 for D (5 bases). Trimming removed 0 bases at V and 0 bases at J, with 17 bases between. The V gene's germline CDR1 is DFQATT and CDR2 SNEGSKA (reference sequence). CDR3 length: 18 amino acids. CDR3 nucleotides: TGCAGTGCTAGAGATTTTTTAGAACAGGCCTCAACTAATGAAAAACTGTTTTTT. This gives the protein CSARDFLEQASTNEKLFF.

In this sample, this clone turned up a few times. At one end the junction does not follow the germline gene, possibly because of a read error. The V and J genes are TRBV6-1 and TRBJ2-7; D unclear. The CDR3 contains 12 residues. CDR1 is MNHNS, CDR2 SASEGT, per germline. CDR3 loop: CATFDTSHEQYF. The CDR3 DNA reads as TGTGCCACTTTTGACACCTCCCACGAGCAGTACTTC.

Many counts were recorded for this clone. The germline gene is not matched at one end of the junction; a read error may be the cause. This sample includes further DNA sequences coding for the same CDR3. This sequence joins TRBV24-1 and TRBJ2-3, with D possibly TRBD2 on 5 matching bases. The CDR3 has 16 amino acids. Germline CDR1 reads KGHDR; CDR2 reads SFDVKD. This CDR3 is CATSDYGAPSTDTQYF. The CDR3 nucleotides read TGTGCCACCAGTGATTACGGCGCGCCTAGCACAGATACACAGTATTTT.

This clone appeared many times. V and J are TRBV19 and TRBJ2-1; D remains ambiguous. Germline V gives CDR1 LNHDA, CDR2 SQIVND (reference sequence). The CDR3 sequence is 13 residues long. Trimming took off 6 bases at V and 6 bases at J, with 12 bases between the two ends. The CDR3 loop reads CASSNSRSNEQFF. The CDR3 DNA sequence: TGTGCCAGTAGCAATTCTAGATCCAATGAGCAGTTCTTC. Full variable domain (remainder filled in from reference TRBV19 and TRBJ2-1): DGGITQSPKYLFRKEGQNVTLSCEQNLNHDAMYWYRQDPGQGLRLIYYSQIVNDFQKGDIAEGYSVSREKKESFPLTVTSAQKNPTAFYLCASSNSRSNEQFFGPGTRLTVL.

The chain has TRBV20-1 and TRBJ2-5; the D is unclear. The CDR3 covers 13 residues. V was trimmed by 0 bases and J by 5 bases, leaving 10 bases between them. Per germline, CDR1 DFQATT and CDR2 SNEGSKA (reference sequence). The CDR3 reads CSARDPFLETQYF. The CDR3 DNA reads as TGCAGTGCTAGAGATCCATTTCTGGAGACCCAGTACTTC.

This clone was detected many times. The chain has TRBV12-3 or TRBV12-4 and TRBJ2-1; 11 bases match TRBD2. CDR3 length: 15 residues. Trimming took 5 bases from V and 6 from J; bases not matched to a gene: 6. The DNA for the CDR3 is TGTGCCAGCAGTCGGACTAGCGGGTTCCTCAATGAGCAGTTCTTC. Translating gives CASSRTSGFLNEQFF.

The table lists this clone with many counts. The chain has TRBV29-1 and TRBJ2-1, with D perhaps assigned TRBD1 or TRBD2 (5 bases each). Germline CDR1 reads SQVTM; CDR2 reads ANQGSEA. There are 12 residues in the CDR3. Trimming removed 7 bases from V and 7 bases from J, with 14 bases in between. CDR3 nucleotides: TGCAGCGCCGTCCAGAGGGGAAATGAGCAGTTCTTC. It translates to CSAVQRGNEQFF.

The CDR3 bases are TGTGCCAGCAGTTTAGTCCTAACAGCGCCCCAGTACTTC. Amino acids: CASSLVLTAPQYF. The J gene is TRBJ2-7, the V gene TRBV12-3 or TRBV12-4, with no clear D. The CDR3 covers 13 residues. Trimming removed 1 base from V and 10 bases from J, with 14 bases in between.

The chain uses TRBV20-1 and TRBJ2-2, with 15 bases aligning to TRBD2. This CDR3 has 19 amino acids. The V gene end was trimmed by 4 bases and the J gene end by 4 bases; junction bases not matched to a gene: 13. CDR1 and CDR2 (germline): DFQATT, SNEGSKA (reference sequence). CDR3 loop: CSAKNQGTSGGQGTGELFF. For the CDR3, the DNA is TGCAGTGCTAAAAATCAGGGGACTAGCGGGGGGCAGGGCACCGGGGAGCTGTTTTTT.

This clone occurred many times. The genes are TRBV7-2 and TRBJ1-2; D gene unclear. The germline gives CDR1 SGHTA, CDR2 FQGNSA. CDR3 length: 12 residues. The V end was cut by 2 bases, the J end by 6 bases, with 7 bases between. The CDR3 DNA follows: TGTGCCAGCAGCTTATACAGAGATGGCTACACCTTC. Amino acids: CASSLYRDGYTF.

By share of the sample, this clone is medium-sized. The rearrangement joins TRBV20-1 to TRBJ1-1; TRBD1 aligns across 10 bases. V gave up 6 bases and J gave up 4 bases; unmatched junction bases: 8. Germline CDR1 reads DFQATT; CDR2 reads SNEGSKA (reference sequence). The CDR3 runs to 14 residues. DNA of the CDR3: TGCAGTGCGGAGGGACAGGGGATTTCCACTGAAGCTTTCTTT. Translating it yields CSAEGQGISTEAFF.

In the case of this clone: Its ends do not fully match the called genes, so a read error is possible. Within the sample, other DNA sequences also encode this same CDR3. The chain carries TRBV5-6 and TRBJ1-1; a weak D match, TRBD1 (5 bases). The CDR3 covers 16 residues. CDR1 is SGHDT, CDR2 YYEEEE, per germline. The CDR3 protein is CASSLDQGTMNTEAFF. The CDR3 DNA follows: TGTGCCAGTAGCTTGGATCAGGGAACTATGAACACTGAGGCTTTCTTT.